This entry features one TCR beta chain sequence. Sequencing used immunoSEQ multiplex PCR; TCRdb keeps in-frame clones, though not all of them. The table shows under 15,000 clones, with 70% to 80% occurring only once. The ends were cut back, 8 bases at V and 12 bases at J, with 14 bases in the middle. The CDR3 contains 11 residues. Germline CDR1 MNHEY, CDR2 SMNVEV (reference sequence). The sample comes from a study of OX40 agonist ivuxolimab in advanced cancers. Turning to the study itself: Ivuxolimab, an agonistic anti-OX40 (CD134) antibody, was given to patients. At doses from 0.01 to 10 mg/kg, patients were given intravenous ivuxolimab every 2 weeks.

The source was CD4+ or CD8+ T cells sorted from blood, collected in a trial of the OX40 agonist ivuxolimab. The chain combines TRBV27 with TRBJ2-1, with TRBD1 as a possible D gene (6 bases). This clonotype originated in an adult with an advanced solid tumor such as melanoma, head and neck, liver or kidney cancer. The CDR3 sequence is CASGLRDTQFF. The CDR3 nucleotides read TGTGCCAGCGGACTCCGGGACACGCAGTTCTTC.